This T cell receptor beta chain was retrieved from a study of T cells expressing NK-cell markers. As for the study in general: In sorted CD3+CD56+NKG2C+, CD3+CD56+NKG2C- and CD3+CD56-NKG2C+ T cells, TCR beta repertoires were obtained. The study sequenced eight donors, seven HCMV-seropositive and one seronegative.

General study findings and limits: In a few donors, dominant clonotypes made up about 25-60.1% of CD3+CD56-NKG2C+ cells.

Comment on this clonotype: The antigen remains unidentified.

Germline values: CDR1 MNHEY, CDR2 SMNVEV (reference sequence). There are 13 residues in the CDR3. TCRdb reprocessed the 5' RACE reads and stores each CDR3 protein as one record, lacking DNA. This listing includes more than 400,000 distinct CDR3 sequences. This receptor was identified in a woman between 18 and 70 years old in good health. The chain combines TRBV27 with TRBJ1-6; TCRdb proposes TRBD1, but this gene call is untestable without DNA. The sequencing input was blood T cells: a sorted CD56 or NKG2C T cell subset, CD4+ or CD8+ T cells, or bulk PBMC T cells (not recorded which). The CDR3 loop is CASSTVINSPLHF.